Below, 15 T cell receptor beta chains from the same sample are listed, as sequenced in a study of T cell changes during pregnancy in multiple sclerosis. Assay: immunoSEQ multiplex PCR; the TCRdb copy retains only in-frame clones and omits some. Among 15,000 or so clones, roughly 90% were seen once, and the ten largest hold over 10%. The sample was CD8+ T cells from peripheral blood mononuclear cells, taken after pregnancy. These receptors originate from a female donor in good health, enrolled as a control in a pregnancy study.

CDR3 sequence: CASRRAGDVDEQYF. The CDR3 nucleotides read TGCGCCAGCAGAAGAGCGGGGGATGTGGACGAGCAGTACTTC. The chain is built from TRBV10-2 and TRBJ2-7, with 8 bases matching TRBD2. Losses at the gene ends were 6 bases for V and 5 bases for J; bases not matched to a gene: 9. CDR3 length equals 14 residues. Germline lookup yields CDR1 WSHSY and CDR2 SAAADI.

The chain joins TRBV7-9 to TRBJ2-7; TRBD1 agrees at 7 bases. This CDR3 contains 12 residues. Per the germline V gene, CDR1 is SEHNR and CDR2 is FQNEAQ (reference sequence). Unmatched junction bases numbered 5, after V lost 6 bases and J lost 6 bases. The CDR3 reads CASRDYRGEQYF. CDR3 sequence (DNA): TGTGCCAGCAGGGATTACAGGGGCGAGCAGTACTTC.

This clone has more than one count but fewer than ten. At one of its ends the junction is not consistent with the germline gene, which may arise from a read error. The J gene is TRBJ1-1, the V gene TRBV30, with D possibly being TRBD1 (6 bases). Germline CDR1 is GTSNPN and CDR2 is SVGIG (reference sequence). This CDR3 comprises 13 residues. This CDR3 is CAWNQGGTSDAFF. The CDR3, as DNA: TGTGCCTGGAACCAAGGTGGGACATCTGATGCTTTCTTT.

V is TRBV27 and J is TRBJ2-7; TRBD2 aligns across 10 bases. Trimming removed 4 bases from V and 2 bases from J; junction bases left unmatched: 5. The CDR3 has 15 residues. The germline V gene has CDR1 MNHEY and CDR2 SMNVEV (reference sequence). The CDR3 coding sequence is TGTGCCAGCAGTTCGCTAGCGGGAGAGGCCTACGAGCAGTACTTC. Translating it yields CASSSLAGEAYEQYF.

This clone appeared a single time. This chain joins TRBV19 and TRBJ1-6, with D unresolved. Germline loops: CDR1 LNHDA, CDR2 SQIVND (reference sequence). The CDR3 is made up of 15 amino acids. Trimming took 6 bases from V and 9 from J, leaving 18 bases between them. The CDR3 sequence is CASSDLEKAGSPLHF. The CDR3 DNA reads as TGTGCCAGTAGCGACCTGGAGAAGGCGGGTTCACCCCTCCACTTT.

With regard to this clone: At the DNA level, this CDR3 is encoded by other sequences in the same sample as well. The chain joins TRBV5-6 to TRBJ2-7; TRBD2 matches at 7 bases. The CDR3 length is 13 residues. Germline V gene sequence: CDR1 SGHDT, CDR2 YYEEEE. The ends lost 2 bases at V and 4 bases at J; junction bases unmatched: 3. The CDR3 nucleotides read TGTGCCAGCAGCTTCCTTAGCGGGTACGAGCAGTACTTC. It translates to CASSFLSGYEQYF.

The genes are TRBV30 and TRBJ2-5; a weak D match, TRBD1 (6 bases). The CDR3 sequence is 12 residues long. The germline CDR1 and CDR2 sequences are GTSNPN and SVGIG (reference sequence). The ends were cut back, 5 bases at V and 4 bases at J, with 11 bases in the middle. DNA of the CDR3: TGTGCCTGGGGGGGACATGGAGAGACCCAGTACTTC. Translated: CAWGGHGETQYF.

This rearrangement joins TRBV10-1 to TRBJ2-1; 10 bases are shared with TRBD2. Trimming cost V 4 bases and J 2 bases; bases outside gene matches: 17. CDR1 and CDR2 from the germline V gene are WNHNN and SYGVQD (reference sequence). This CDR3 has 20 residues. CDR3 DNA: TGCGCCAGCAGTGTTGTCCCCGGTGGGCTAGCGGGAGTTCCCTACAATGAGCAGTTCTTC. It encodes CASSVVPGGLAGVPYNEQFF.

The chain couples TRBV15 to TRBJ2-7; D may be TRBD2 (5 bases). There are 14 residues in the CDR3. Per germline, CDR1 LNHNV and CDR2 YYDKDF (reference sequence). V gave up 8 bases and J gave up 1 base, with 15 bases separating them. CDR3 sequence reads: CATSWSGVSYEQYF. The CDR3 DNA follows: TGTGCCACCTCCTGGTCCGGGGTTTCCTACGAGCAGTACTTC.

The chain recombines TRBV9 with TRBJ2-1; D gene uncertain. The CDR3 has 15 residues. The germline gives CDR1 SGDLS, CDR2 YYNGEE. V was trimmed by 3 bases and J by 6 bases, leaving 16 bases between them. CDR3 sequence reads: CASSDGPGLLNEQFF. The CDR3 DNA is TGTGCCAGCAGCGACGGCCCGGGTCTCCTCAATGAGCAGTTCTTC.

The chain carries TRBV19 and TRBJ2-7, with a weak D call TRBD1 (5 bases). CDR3 length: 13 amino acids. The germline CDR1 and CDR2 sequences are LNHDA and SQIVND (reference sequence). With 6 bases removed from V and 4 bases from J, the gap between germline ends came to 13 bases. CDR3 DNA: TGTGCCAGTAGCTTGACAGCCAATTACGAGCAGTACTTC. Translation: CASSLTANYEQYF.

The V call is TRBV9, the J call TRBJ1-5; D perhaps matches TRBD1 (5 bases). CDR3 length: 15 residues. V was clipped by 4 bases and J by 5 bases, with 16 bases between them. Per the germline V gene, CDR1 is SGDLS and CDR2 is YYNGEE. CDR3 sequence reads: CASSPRGEGHQPQHF. The DNA of the CDR3 is TGTGCCAGCAGCCCCCGGGGGGAGGGCCATCAGCCCCAGCATTTT.

This rearrangement joins TRBV28 to TRBJ2-5; D not certain. Germline V gene sequence: CDR1 MDHEN, CDR2 SYDVKM. Trimming stripped 8 bases from V and 4 bases from J, with 20 bases between. The CDR3 covers 15 residues. This CDR3 is CASLPFFSVSETQYF. CDR3 DNA sequence: TGTGCCAGCCTACCATTCTTCTCGGTGTCAGAGACCCAGTACTTC.

The V gene is TRBV13, the J gene TRBJ2-3, with 11 bases matching TRBD1. The CDR3 is made up of 16 amino acids. The J segment lost 4 bases and the V segment lost 1 base, leaving 4 bases of the junction unmatched. From germline, CDR1 is PRHDT and CDR2 FYEKMQ (reference sequence). The chain's CDR3 is CASSLEGDRGADTQYF. CDR3 coding DNA: TGTGCCAGCAGCTTAGAGGGGGACAGGGGGGCAGATACGCAGTATTTT.

The J gene is TRBJ2-6, the V gene TRBV28, with 10 nucleotides matching TRBD2. The V and J ends lost 3 bases and 3 bases, in that order; junction bases with no gene match: 2. This CDR3 contains 16 residues. CDR1 and CDR2 from the germline V gene are MDHEN and SYDVKM. CDR3 amino acids: CASSFLAGDGANVLTF. As DNA, the CDR3 is TGTGCCAGCAGTTTCCTAGCGGGAGATGGGGCCAACGTCCTGACTTTC.